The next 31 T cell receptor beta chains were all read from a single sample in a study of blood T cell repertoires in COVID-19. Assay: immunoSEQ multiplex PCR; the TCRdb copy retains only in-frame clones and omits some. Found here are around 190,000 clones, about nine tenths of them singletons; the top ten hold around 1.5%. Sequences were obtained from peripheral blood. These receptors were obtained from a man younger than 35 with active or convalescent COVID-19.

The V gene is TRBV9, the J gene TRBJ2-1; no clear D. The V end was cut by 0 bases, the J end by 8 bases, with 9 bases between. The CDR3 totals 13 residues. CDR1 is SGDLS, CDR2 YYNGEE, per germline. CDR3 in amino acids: CASSVAFQDEQFF. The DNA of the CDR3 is TGTGCCAGCAGCGTAGCGTTTCAGGATGAGCAGTTCTTC.

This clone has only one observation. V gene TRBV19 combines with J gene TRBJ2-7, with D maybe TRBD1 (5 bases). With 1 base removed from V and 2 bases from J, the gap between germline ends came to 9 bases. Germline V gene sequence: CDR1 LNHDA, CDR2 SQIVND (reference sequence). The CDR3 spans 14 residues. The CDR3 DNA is TGTGCCAGTAGTATAGTTGCGGACACCTACGAGCAGTACTTC. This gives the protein CASSIVADTYEQYF.

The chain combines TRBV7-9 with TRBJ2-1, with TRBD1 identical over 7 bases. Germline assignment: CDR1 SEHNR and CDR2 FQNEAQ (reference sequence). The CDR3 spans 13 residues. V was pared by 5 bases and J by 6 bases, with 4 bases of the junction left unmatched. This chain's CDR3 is CASSQTGSNEQFF. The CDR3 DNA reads TGTGCCAGCAGCCAGACAGGGAGCAATGAGCAGTTCTTC.

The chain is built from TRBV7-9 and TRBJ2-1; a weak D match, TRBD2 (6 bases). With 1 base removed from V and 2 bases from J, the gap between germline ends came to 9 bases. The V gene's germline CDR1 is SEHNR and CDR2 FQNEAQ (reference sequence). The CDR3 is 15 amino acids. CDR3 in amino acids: CASSLVRGTYNEQFF. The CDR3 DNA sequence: TGTGCCAGCAGCTTAGTTCGGGGGACCTACAATGAGCAGTTCTTC.

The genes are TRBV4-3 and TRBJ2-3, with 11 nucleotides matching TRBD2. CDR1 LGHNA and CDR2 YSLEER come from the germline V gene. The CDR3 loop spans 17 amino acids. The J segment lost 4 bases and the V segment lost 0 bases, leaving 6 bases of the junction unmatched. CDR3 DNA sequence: TGCGCCAGCAGCCAAGAGGCCCTAGCGGGAGGTGCAGATACGCAGTATTTT. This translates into CASSQEALAGGADTQYF.

As DNA, the CDR3 is TGTGCCTGGAGTGTACCGGGAACCCTCCTCACCGGGGAGCTGTTTTTT. Translation gives CAWSVPGTLLTGELFF. The gene calls are TRBV30 and TRBJ2-2, with D perhaps matching TRBD2 (5 bases). Germline V gene lookup returns CDR1 GTSNPN and CDR2 SVGIG (reference sequence). With 0 bases removed from V and 4 bases from J, the gap between germline ends came to 15 bases. The CDR3 loop spans 16 amino acids.

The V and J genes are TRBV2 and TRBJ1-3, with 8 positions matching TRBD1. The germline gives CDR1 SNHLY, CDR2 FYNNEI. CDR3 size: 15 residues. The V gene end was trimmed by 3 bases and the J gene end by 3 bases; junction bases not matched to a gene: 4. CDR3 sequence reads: CASSEPGGFGNTIYF. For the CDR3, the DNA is TGTGCCAGCAGTGAGCCAGGGGGCTTTGGAAACACCATATATTTT.

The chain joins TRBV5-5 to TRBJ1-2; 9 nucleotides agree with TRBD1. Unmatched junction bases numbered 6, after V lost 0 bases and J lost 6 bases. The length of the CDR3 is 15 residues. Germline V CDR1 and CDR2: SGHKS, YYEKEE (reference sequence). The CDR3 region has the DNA TGTGCCAGCAGCTTGGAAGGACAGGGGCAAGATGGCTACACCTTC. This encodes CASSLEGQGQDGYTF.

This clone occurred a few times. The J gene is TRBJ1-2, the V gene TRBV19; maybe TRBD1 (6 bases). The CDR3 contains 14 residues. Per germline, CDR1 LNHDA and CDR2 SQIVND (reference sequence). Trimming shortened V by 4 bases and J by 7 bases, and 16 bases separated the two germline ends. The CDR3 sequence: CASSTLLQGTGYTF. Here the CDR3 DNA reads TGTGCCAGTAGTACCCTGCTACAGGGAACTGGCTACACCTTC.

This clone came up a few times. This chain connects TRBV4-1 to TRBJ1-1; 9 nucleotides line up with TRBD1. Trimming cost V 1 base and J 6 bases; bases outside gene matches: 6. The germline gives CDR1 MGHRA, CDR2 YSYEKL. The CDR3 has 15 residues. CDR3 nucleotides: TGCGCCAGCAGCCAAGGGGACAGGGATGGGGCTGAAGCTTTCTTT. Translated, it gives CASSQGDRDGAEAFF.

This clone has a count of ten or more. The CDR3 loop is CASSTGRVRAEQYF. For the CDR3, the DNA is TGTGCCAGCAGCACGGGGAGGGTACGGGCCGAGCAGTACTTC. The J gene is TRBJ2-7, the V gene TRBV5-6, with 7 bases identical to TRBD2. Germline V gene lookup returns CDR1 SGHDT and CDR2 YYEEEE. The trim removed 4 bases at V and 6 bases at J, leaving 10 bases unmatched. The CDR3 runs 14 residues.

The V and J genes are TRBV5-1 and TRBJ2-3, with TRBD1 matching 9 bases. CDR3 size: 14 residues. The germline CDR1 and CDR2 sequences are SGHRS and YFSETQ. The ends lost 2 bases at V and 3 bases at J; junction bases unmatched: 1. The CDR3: CASSFGTGTDTQYF. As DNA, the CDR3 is TGCGCCAGCAGCTTCGGGACAGGGACAGATACGCAGTATTTT.

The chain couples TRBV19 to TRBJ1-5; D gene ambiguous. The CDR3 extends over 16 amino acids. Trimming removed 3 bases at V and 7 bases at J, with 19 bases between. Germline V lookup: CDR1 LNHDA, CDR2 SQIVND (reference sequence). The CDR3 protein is CASSMRRDRSEQPQHF. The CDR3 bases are TGTGCCAGTAGTATGCGGAGGGATCGGAGTGAGCAGCCCCAGCATTTT.

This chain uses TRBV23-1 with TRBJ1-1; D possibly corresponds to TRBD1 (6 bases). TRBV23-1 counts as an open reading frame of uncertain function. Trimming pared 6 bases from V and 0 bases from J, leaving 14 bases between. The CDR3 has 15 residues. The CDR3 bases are TGCGCCAGCAGCCCGATCCAGGGGCTGAACACTGAAGCTTTCTTT. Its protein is CASSPIQGLNTEAFF.

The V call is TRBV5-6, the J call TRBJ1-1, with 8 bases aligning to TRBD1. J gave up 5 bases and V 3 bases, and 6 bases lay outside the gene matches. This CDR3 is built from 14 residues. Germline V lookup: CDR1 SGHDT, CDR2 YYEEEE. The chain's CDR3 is CASSWTGTTTEAFF. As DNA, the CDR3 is TGTGCCAGCAGCTGGACAGGGACAACAACTGAAGCTTTCTTT.

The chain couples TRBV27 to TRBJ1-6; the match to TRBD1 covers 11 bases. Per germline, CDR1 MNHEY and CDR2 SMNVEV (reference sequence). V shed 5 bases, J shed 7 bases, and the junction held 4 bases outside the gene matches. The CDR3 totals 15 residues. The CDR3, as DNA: TGTGCCAGCAGTCCGGGGACAGGGGGAAATTCACCCCTCCACTTT. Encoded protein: CASSPGTGGNSPLHF.

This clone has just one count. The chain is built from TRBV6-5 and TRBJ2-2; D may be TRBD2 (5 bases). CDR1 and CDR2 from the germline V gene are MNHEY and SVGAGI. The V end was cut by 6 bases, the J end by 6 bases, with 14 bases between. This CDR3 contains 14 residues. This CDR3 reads CASRRRGAAGELFF. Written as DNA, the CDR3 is TGTGCCAGCAGACGCCGTGGAGCGGCCGGGGAGCTGTTTTTT.

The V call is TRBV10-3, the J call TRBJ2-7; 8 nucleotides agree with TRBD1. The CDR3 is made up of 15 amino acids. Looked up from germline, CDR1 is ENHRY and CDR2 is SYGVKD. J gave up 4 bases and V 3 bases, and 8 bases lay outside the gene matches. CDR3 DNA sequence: TGTGCCATCAGTGAAGGGCCCAACAGGGGGTACGAGCAGTACTTC. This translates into CAISEGPNRGYEQYF.

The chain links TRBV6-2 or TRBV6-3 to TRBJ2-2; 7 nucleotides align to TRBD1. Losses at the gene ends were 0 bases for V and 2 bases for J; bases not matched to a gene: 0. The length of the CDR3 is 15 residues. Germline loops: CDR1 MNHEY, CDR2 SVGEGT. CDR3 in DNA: TGTGCCAGCAGTTACTCAGGGGGCAACACCGGGGAGCTGTTTTTT. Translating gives CASSYSGGNTGELFF.

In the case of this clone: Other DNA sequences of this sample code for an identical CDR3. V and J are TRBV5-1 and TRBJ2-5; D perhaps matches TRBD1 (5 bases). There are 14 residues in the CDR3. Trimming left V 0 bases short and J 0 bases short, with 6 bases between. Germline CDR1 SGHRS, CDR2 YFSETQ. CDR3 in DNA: TGCGCCAGCAGCTTGGGGGGCTACCAAGAGACCCAGTACTTC. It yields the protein CASSLGGYQETQYF. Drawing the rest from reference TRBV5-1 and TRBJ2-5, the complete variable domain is KAGVTQTPRYLIKTRGQQVTLSCSPISGHRSVSWYQQTPGQGLQFLFEYFSETQRNKGNFPGRFSGRQFSNSRSEMNVSTLELGDSALYLCASSLGGYQETQYFGPGTRLLVL.

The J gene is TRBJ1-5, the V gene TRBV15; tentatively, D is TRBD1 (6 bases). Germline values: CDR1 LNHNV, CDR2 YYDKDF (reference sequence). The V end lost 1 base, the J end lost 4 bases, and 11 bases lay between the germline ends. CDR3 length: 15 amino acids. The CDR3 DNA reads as TGTGCCACCAGCAGAGGACAGGAATTAAATCAGCCCCAGCATTTT. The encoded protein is CATSRGQELNQPQHF.

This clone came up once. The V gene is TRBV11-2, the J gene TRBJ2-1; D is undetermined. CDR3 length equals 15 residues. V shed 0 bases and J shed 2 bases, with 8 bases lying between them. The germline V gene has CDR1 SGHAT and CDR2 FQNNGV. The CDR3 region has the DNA TGTGCCAGCAGCTTAGACAGGTTTACCTACAATGAGCAGTTCTTC. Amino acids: CASSLDRFTYNEQFF.

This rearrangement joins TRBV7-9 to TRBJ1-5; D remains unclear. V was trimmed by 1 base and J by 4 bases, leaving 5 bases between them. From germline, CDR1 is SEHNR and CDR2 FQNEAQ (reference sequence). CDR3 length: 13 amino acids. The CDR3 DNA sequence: TGTGCCAGCAGCTTAGGGGCTAATCAGCCCCAGCATTTT. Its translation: CASSLGANQPQHF.

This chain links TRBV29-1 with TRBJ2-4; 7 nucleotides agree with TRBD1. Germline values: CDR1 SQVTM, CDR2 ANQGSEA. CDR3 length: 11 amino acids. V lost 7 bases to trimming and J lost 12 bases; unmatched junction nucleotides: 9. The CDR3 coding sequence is TGCAGCGCCGCAGGGGGTAGGGCTCAGTACTTC. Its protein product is CSAAGGRAQYF.

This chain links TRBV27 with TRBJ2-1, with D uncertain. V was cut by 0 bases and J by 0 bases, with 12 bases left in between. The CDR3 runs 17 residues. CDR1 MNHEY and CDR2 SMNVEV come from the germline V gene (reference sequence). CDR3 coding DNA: TGTGCCAGCAGTTTATCCAAGACTGTCAGCTCCTACAATGAGCAGTTCTTC. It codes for CASSLSKTVSSYNEQFF.

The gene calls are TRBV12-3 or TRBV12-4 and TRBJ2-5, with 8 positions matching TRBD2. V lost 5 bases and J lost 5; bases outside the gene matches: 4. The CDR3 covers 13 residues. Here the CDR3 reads CASSPRGGETQYF. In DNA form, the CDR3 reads TGTGCCAGCAGTCCCCGGGGGGGGGAGACCCAGTACTTC.

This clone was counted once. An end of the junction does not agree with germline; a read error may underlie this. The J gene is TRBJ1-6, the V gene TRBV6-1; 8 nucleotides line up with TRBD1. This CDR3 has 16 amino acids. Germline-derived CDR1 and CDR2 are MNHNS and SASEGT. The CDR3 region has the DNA TGTGCCAGCAGCGAAGCCCGGACAGGGAATTATTCACCCCTCCACTTT. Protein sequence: CASSEARTGNYSPLHF.

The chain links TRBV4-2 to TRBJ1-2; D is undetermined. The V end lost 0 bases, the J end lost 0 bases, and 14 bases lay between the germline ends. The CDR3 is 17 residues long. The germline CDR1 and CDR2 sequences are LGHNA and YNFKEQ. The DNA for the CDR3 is TGTGCCAGCAGCCAAGAGATATCCACCGCGGCTAACTATGGCTACACCTTC. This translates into CASSQEISTAANYGYTF.

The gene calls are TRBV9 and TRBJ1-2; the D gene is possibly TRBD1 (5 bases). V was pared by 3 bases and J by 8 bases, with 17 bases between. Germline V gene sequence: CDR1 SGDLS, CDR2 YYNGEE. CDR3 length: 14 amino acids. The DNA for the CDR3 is TGTGCCAGCAGCGCCTATGGAGGGGTGAACGGCTACACCTTC. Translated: CASSAYGGVNGYTF.

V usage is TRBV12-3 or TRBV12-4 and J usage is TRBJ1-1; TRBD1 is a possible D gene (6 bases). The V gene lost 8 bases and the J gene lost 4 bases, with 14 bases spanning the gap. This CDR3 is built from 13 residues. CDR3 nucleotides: TGTGCCAGCGCCAAACAGGGATCCACTGAAGCTTTCTTT. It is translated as CASAKQGSTEAFF.

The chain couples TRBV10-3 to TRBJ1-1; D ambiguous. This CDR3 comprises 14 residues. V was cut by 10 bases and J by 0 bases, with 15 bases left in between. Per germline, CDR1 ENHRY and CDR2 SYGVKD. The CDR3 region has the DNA TGTGCCACCACCCTGTCAGTCATGAACACTGAAGCTTTCTTT. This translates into CATTLSVMNTEAFF.